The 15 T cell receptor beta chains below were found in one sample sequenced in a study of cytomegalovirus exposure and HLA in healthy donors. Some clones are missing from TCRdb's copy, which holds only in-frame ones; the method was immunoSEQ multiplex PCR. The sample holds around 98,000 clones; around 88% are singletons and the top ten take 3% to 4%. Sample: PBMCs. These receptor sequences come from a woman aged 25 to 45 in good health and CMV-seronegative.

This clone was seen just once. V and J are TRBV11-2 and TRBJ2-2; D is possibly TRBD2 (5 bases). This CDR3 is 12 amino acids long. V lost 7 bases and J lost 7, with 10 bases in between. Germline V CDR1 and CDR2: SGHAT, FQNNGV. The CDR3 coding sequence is TGTGCCAGCACCCTCGGGGTCGGGGAGCTGTTTTTT. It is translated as CASTLGVGELFF.

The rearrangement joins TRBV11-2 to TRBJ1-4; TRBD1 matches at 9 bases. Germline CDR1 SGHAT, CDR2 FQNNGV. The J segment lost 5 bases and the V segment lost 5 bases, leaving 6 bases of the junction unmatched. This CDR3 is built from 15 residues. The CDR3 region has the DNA TGTGCCAGCAGCCCGGGACAGGGCCAAAATGAAAAACTGTTTTTT. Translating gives CASSPGQGQNEKLFF.

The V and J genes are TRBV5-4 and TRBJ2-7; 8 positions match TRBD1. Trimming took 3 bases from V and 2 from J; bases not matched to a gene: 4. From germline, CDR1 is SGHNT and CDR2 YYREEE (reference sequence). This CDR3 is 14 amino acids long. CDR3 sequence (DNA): TGTGCCAGCAGCTCTGACAGGGGCGCCTACGAGCAGTACTTC. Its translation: CASSSDRGAYEQYF.

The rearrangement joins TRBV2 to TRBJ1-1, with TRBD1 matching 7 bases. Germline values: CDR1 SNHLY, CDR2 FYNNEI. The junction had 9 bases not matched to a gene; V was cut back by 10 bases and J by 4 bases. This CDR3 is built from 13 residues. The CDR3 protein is CATQAGTATEAFF. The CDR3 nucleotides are TGTGCCACCCAGGCCGGGACAGCCACTGAAGCTTTCTTT.

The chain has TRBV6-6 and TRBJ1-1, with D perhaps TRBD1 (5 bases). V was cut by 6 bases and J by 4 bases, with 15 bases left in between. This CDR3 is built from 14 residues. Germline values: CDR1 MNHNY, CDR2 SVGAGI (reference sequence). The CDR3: CASSWRGVSTEAFF. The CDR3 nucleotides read TGTGCCAGCAGCTGGAGGGGAGTGAGCACTGAAGCTTTCTTT.

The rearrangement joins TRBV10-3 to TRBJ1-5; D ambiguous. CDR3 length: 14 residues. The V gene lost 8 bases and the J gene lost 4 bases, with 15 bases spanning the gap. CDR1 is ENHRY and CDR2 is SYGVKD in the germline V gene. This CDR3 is CAIQTAGTNQPQHF. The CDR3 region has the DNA TGTGCCATCCAGACGGCGGGAACAAATCAGCCCCAGCATTTT.

The DNA of the CDR3 is TGTGCCAGCAGTCTCAGAGGGGGGAACACTGAAGCTTTCTTT. It specifies CASSLRGGNTEAFF. The chain employs TRBV6-5 and TRBJ1-1; tentative D call: TRBD1 (6 bases). The CDR3 runs 14 residues. V dropped 5 bases and J dropped 1 base, with 11 bases sitting between them. In germline, CDR1 is MNHEY, CDR2 SVGAGI.

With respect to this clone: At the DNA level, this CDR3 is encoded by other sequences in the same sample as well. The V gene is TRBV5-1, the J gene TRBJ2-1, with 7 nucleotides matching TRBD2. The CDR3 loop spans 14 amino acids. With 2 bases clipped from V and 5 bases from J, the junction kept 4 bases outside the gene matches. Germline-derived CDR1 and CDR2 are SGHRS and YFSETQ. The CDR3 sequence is CASSLSGTNNEQFF. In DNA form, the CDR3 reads TGCGCCAGCAGCTTAAGCGGGACGAACAATGAGCAGTTCTTC.

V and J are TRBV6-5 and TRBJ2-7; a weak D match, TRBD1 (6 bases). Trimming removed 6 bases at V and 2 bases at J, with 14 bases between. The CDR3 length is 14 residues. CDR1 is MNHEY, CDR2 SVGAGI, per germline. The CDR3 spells CASSINRVPYEQYF. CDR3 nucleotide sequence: TGTGCCAGCAGCATAAACAGGGTCCCCTACGAGCAGTACTTC.

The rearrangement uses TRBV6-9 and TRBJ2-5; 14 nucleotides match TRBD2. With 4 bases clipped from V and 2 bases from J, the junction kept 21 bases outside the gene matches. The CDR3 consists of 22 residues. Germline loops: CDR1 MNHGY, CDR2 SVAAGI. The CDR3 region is CASSSLGTSGGPDKELQETQYF. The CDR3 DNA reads TGTGCCAGCAGTTCCCTGGGGACTAGCGGGGGCCCCGACAAGGAGTTACAAGAGACCCAGTACTTC.

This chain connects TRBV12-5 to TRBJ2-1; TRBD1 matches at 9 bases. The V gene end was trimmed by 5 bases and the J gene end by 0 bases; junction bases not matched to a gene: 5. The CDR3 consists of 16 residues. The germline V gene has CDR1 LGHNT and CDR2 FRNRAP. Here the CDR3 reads CASGIQGASSYNEQFF. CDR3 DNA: TGTGCTAGTGGTATACAGGGGGCGAGCTCCTACAATGAGCAGTTCTTC.

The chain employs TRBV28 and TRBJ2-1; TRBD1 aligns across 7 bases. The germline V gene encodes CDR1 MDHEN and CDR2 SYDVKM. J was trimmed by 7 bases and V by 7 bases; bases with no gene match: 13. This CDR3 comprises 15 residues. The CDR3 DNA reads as TGTGCCAGCACCCAAACCGGGACAGTTTTGAATGAGCAGTTCTTC. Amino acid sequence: CASTQTGTVLNEQFF.

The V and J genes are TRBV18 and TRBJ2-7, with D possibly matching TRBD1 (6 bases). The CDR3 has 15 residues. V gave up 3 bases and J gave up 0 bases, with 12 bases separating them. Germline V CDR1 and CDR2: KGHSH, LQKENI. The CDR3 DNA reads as TGTGCCAGCTCACCTCAAGGACAGAGCTCCTACGAGCAGTACTTC. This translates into CASSPQGQSSYEQYF. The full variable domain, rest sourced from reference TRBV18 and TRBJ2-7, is NAGVMQNPRHLVRRRGQEARLRCSPMKGHSHVYWYRQLPEEGLKFMVYLQKENIIDESGMPKERFSAEFPKEGPSILRIQQVVRGDSAAYFCASSPQGQSSYEQYFGPGTRLTVT.

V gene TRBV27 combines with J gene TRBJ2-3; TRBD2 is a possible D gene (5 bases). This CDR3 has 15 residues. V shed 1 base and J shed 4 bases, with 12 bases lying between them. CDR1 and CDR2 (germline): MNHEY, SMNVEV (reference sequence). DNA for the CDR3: TGTGCCAGCAGTTTATTTCCGAGGAGGTCAGATACGCAGTATTTT. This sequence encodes CASSLFPRRSDTQYF.

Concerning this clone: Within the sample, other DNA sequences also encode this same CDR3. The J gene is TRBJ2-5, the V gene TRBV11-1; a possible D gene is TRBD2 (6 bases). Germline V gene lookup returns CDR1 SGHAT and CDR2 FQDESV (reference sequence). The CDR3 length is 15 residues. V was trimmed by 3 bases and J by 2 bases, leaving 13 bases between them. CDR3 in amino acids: CASSFRLAPQETQYF. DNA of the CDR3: TGTGCCAGCAGCTTCCGGCTAGCGCCACAAGAGACCCAGTACTTC. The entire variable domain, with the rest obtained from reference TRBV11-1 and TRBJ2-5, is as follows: EAEVAQSPRYKITEKSQAVAFWCDPISGHATLYWYRQILGQGPELLVQFQDESVVDDSQLPKDRFSAERLKGVDSTLKIQPAELGDSAMYLCASSFRLAPQETQYFGPGTRLLVL.